This TCR beta chain was identified in a study of regulatory T cells in long-lasting Graves disease. Overall study findings and caveats: Only a small sample size was used, which may have cut accuracy.

About this clonotype itself: What it binds is unknown.

V shed 6 bases and J 5 bases; nucleotides not matched to a gene: 6. The CDR3 has 13 amino acids. Relying on iRepertoire HTBI primers and Arm-PCR of CDR3 regions, the team built TCR beta libraries. One entry per CDR3 protein results from TCRdb running MiXCR on the multiplex PCR reads. This sample has around 400,000 distinct CDR3 sequences, with approximately 12% found just once. Indicated time point: newly diagnosed GD, antithyroid drugs for less than 3 months. Generation of the TCR library employed RNA extracted from PBMCs. This same sample was also part of a study on T cells in Graves' hyperthyroidism and ophthalmopathy.

This clonotype originated in a woman under 30 with Graves disease. The gene calls are TRBV12-3 or TRBV12-4 and TRBJ2-5; 7 nucleotides match TRBD2. The sample was peripheral blood mononuclear cells (PBMCs), taken at new diagnosis, from a patient treated with antithyroid drugs. CDR3 amino acids: CASSRLARETQYF. DNA of the CDR3: TGTGCCAGCAGCCGACTAGCACGGGAGACCCAGTACTTC.